The 9 T cell receptor beta chains listed next were all sequenced from one sample in a study of persistence of HIV-infected CD4 T cells. An overlapping HIV-1 Gag peptide pool stimulated these cells at roughly 0.97 ug/peptide/mL. CD40L-negative CD69-negative CD45RO-high memory CD4+ T cells were sorted as populations depleted of antigen-responding cells. Antigens for these TCRs are unknown. Sequencing used immunoSEQ version 4 in survey mode. Method: immunoSEQ multiplex PCR; TCRdb's copy keeps in-frame clones and lacks some. The table lists approximately 32,000 clones, about four fifths of them singletons. The sample was CD4+ T cells sorted from PBMCs after 18-hour stimulation, taken from a patient who received antiretroviral therapy. The receptors here all came from an adult woman with HIV who was CMV-seropositive.

The chain has TRBV18 and TRBJ1-3; D is unclear. Germline assignment: CDR1 KGHSH and CDR2 LQKENI. The CDR3 consists of 15 residues. V was pared by 1 base and J by 2 bases, with 9 bases between. The CDR3 is CASSPQGGAGNTIYF. As DNA, the CDR3 is TGTGCCAGCTCACCACAGGGAGGAGCTGGAAACACCATATATTTT.

This sequence joins TRBV3-1 (or the pseudogene TRBV3-2) and TRBJ2-3, with 8 nucleotides matching TRBD2. Germline V gene sequence: CDR1 LGHDT, CDR2 YNNKEL (reference sequence). Trimming cost V 5 bases and J 4 bases; bases outside gene matches: 2. This CDR3 is 13 amino acids long. CDR3 nucleotide sequence: TGTGCCAGCAGCTACGGGGGGGCAGATACGCAGTATTTT. As protein: CASSYGGADTQYF.

The chain uses TRBV18 and TRBJ2-7; D remains unclear. The CDR3 is 13 amino acids. The ends were cut back, 10 bases at V and 3 bases at J, with 16 bases in the middle. Germline V gene sequence: CDR1 KGHSH, CDR2 LQKENI. The CDR3 DNA sequence: TGTGCCACTCGGTCCGGAAGCCTCTACGAGCAGTACTTC. It specifies CATRSGSLYEQYF.

The chain employs TRBV15 and TRBJ1-1; no clear D gene. CDR1 is LNHNV, CDR2 YYDKDF, per germline (reference sequence). CDR3 size: 13 residues. Trimming removed 6 bases from V and 3 bases from J, with 11 bases in between. CDR3 sequence: CATRVQGYTEAFF. CDR3 sequence (DNA): TGTGCCACCAGGGTCCAAGGGTACACTGAAGCTTTCTTT.

This rearrangement joins TRBV18 to TRBJ2-5; D perhaps matches TRBD1 (5 bases). Trimming cost V 4 bases and J 1 base, with 13 bases left between them. The V gene's germline CDR1 is KGHSH and CDR2 LQKENI. CDR3 length: 15 amino acids. The CDR3 bases are TGTGCCAGCTCACTCCGACAGAATCCCCAAGAGACCCAGTACTTC. Amino acid sequence: CASSLRQNPQETQYF. Based on the CDR3 plus reference TRBV18 and TRBJ2-5, the full variable domain is NAGVMQNPRHLVRRRGQEARLRCSPMKGHSHVYWYRQLPEEGLKFMVYLQKENIIDESGMPKERFSAEFPKEGPSILRIQQVVRGDSAAYFCASSLRQNPQETQYFGPGTRLLVL.

This chain joins TRBV7-2 and TRBJ2-1; D gene ambiguous. Per germline, CDR1 SGHTA and CDR2 FQGNSA. The CDR3 spans 13 residues. Trimming cost V 5 bases and J 9 bases, with 14 bases left between them. The CDR3 protein is CASSGGPTTEQFF. The CDR3 nucleotides read TGTGCCAGCAGCGGCGGCCCAACAACTGAGCAGTTCTTC.

J is TRBJ2-5 and V is TRBV4-2, with 11 nucleotides matching TRBD2. The CDR3 extends over 16 amino acids. The junction had 6 bases not matched to a gene; V was cut back by 4 bases and J by 2 bases. CDR1 LGHNA and CDR2 YNFKEQ come from the germline V gene. CDR3 sequence: CASSLKLAGAQETQYF. CDR3 bases: TGTGCCAGCAGCCTAAAACTAGCGGGGGCACAAGAGACCCAGTACTTC.

CDR3 residues: CASSLNRQADGYTF. DNA for the CDR3: TGCGCCAGCAGCTTGAATCGACAGGCGGATGGCTACACCTTC. The V call is TRBV5-1, the J call TRBJ1-2, with a possible D match to TRBD1 (6 bases). CDR3 size: 14 residues. V was clipped by 1 base and J by 6 bases, with 13 bases between them. In germline, CDR1 is SGHRS, CDR2 YFSETQ.

The CDR3 reads CASSLSGSRTGELFF. Written as DNA, the CDR3 is TGTGCCAGCAGCCTTAGCGGGAGTCGAACCGGGGAGCTGTTTTTT. The rearrangement links TRBV9 to TRBJ2-2; the match to TRBD2 covers 9 bases. CDR1 is SGDLS and CDR2 is YYNGEE in the germline V gene. V gave up 4 bases and J gave up 5 bases; unmatched junction bases: 6. The CDR3 length is 15 residues.